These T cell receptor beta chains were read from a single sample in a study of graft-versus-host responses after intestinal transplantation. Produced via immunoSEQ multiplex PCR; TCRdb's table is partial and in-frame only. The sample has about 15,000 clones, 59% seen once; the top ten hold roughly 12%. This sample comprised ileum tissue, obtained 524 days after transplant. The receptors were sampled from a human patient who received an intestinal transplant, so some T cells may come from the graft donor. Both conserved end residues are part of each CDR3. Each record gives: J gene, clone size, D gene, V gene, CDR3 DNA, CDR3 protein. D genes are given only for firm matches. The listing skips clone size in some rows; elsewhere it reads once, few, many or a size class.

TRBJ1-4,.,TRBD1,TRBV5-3,TGTGCCAGAAGCTTGGAGACAGGGGGCTGTGAAAAACTGTTTTTT,CARSLETGGCEKLFF
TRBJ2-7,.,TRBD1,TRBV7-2,TGTGCCAGCAGCATACTCGACAGGGGGGCAAGGTACGAGCAGTACTTC,CASSILDRGARYEQYF
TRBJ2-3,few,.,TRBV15,TGTGCCACCAGCACAGACGCGGACTACTACACAGATACGCAGTATTTT,CATSTDADYYTDTQYF
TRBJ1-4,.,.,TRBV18,TGTGCCAGCTCACCAGAGCAGGGATCTTCAACTAATGAAAAACTGTTTTTT,CASSPEQGSSTNEKLFF
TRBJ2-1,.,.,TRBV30,TGTGCCTGGAGTGTACCGGGTGGTGAGCAGTTCTTC,CAWSVPGGEQFF
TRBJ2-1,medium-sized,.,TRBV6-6,TGTGCCAGCAGTTACGGAGCGGTATCCTACAATGAGCAGTTCTTC,CASSYGAVSYNEQFF
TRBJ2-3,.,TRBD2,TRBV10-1,TGCGCCGCCACGGGGGGGCGGTCAGATACGCAGTATTTT,CAATGGRSDTQYF
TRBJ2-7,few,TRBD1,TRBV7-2,TGTGCCAGCAGCTTCGACAGGGGTAACTACGAGCAGTACTTC,CASSFDRGNYEQYF
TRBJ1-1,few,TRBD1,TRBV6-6,TGTGCCAGCAGTCGGGACAGAGAAGCTTTCTTT,CASSRDREAFF
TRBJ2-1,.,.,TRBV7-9,TGTGCCAGCAGCCCCCGGGACTCCACGCGAAATGTCGAGCAGTTCTTC,CASSPRDSTRNVEQFF
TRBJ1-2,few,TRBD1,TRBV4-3,TGCGCCAGCAGCCAAGATCCGGGACAGAACTATGGCTACACCTTC,CASSQDPGQNYGYTF
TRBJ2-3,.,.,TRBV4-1,TGCGCCAGCAGCCAAGCGGGGGAGGATACGCAGTATTTT,CASSQAGEDTQYF
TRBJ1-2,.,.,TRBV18,TGTGCCAGCTCACCATTTGAGGAAGATGGCTACACCTTC,CASSPFEEDGYTF
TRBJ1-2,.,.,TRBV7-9,TGTGCCAGCAGCTCAAATACTGGGGGGGGCTCAAACTATGGCTACACCTTC,CASSSNTGGGSNYGYTF
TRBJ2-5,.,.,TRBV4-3,TGCGCCAGCAGCCAAGATTCAGGGCCCCGGGAGACCCAGTACTTC,CASSQDSGPRETQYF
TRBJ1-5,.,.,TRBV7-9,TGTGCCAGCAGCTTAGGGGGACTGCCCCAGCATTTT,CASSLGGLPQHF
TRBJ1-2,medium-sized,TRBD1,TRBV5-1,TGCGCCAGCAGCTTGGACAGGGGGCTCTATGGCTACACCTTC,CASSLDRGLYGYTF
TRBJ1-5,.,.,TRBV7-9,TGTGCCAGCAGTCATCAGGAAGCGGGACAGCCCCAGCATTTT,CASSHQEAGQPQHF
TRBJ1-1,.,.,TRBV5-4,TGTGCCAGCAGCTACCTCGGGAACGTGGACACTGAAGCTTTCTTT,CASSYLGNVDTEAFF
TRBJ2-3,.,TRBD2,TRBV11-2,TGTGCCAGCAGCATGTCTGAGCGGGGGGTCGCAGATACGCAGTATTTT,CASSMSERGVADTQYF
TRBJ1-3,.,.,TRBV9,TGTGCCAGCAGCGTAGCAATCGGGGACTCTGGAAACACCATATATTTT,CASSVAIGDSGNTIYF
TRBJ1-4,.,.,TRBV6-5,TGTGCCAGCAGTTACCGTGGGCAGCCCAATGAAAAACTGTTTTTT,CASSYRGQPNEKLFF
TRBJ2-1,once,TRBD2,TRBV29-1,TGCAGCCCTATGAGACTAGCGGCCAATGAGCAGTTCTTC,CSPMRLAANEQFF
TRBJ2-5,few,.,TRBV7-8,TGTGCCAGCAGCTTAGTGGGGGGGCCGAGCGAGACCCAGTACTTC,CASSLVGGPSETQYF
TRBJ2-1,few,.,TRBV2,TGTGCCAGCAGTGGGCAGGACAATGAGCAGTTCTTC,CASSGQDNEQFF
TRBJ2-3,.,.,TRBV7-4,TGTGCCAGCAGCTCCGGGGGTACTAGCACAGATACGCAGTATTTT,CASSSGGTSTDTQYF
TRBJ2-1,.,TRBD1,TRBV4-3,TGCGCCAGCAGCCAAGGCCGGGACAGGGAGGTTAATGAGCAGTTCTTC,CASSQGRDREVNEQFF
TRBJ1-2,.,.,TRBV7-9,TGTGCCAGCAGTCCAAGACAGTTGGATGGCTACACCTTC,CASSPRQLDGYTF
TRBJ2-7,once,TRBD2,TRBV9,TGTGCCAGCAGCGTAGGGCTAGCGGGGGGAAGCTCCTACGAGCAGTACTTC,CASSVGLAGGSSYEQYF
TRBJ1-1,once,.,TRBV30,TGTGCCTGGAAAGAGCGGATTGAAGCTTTCTTT,CAWKERIEAFF
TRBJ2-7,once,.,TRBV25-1,TGTGCCAGCAGTGAACTTGGAGGGACGAGGTACGAGCAGTACTTC,CASSELGGTRYEQYF
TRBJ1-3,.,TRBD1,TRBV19,TGTGCCAGTAGTCGACAGGGCATCTCTGGAAACACCATATATTTT,CASSRQGISGNTIYF
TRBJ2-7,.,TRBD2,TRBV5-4,TGTGCCAGCAGCTTGCCCAACGGAGCGGGGGGGACCTACGAGCAGTACTTC,CASSLPNGAGGTYEQYF
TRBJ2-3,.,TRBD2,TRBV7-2,TGTGCCAGCAGCTCCCGGCGGGGGGACACAGATACGCAGTATTTT,CASSSRRGDTDTQYF
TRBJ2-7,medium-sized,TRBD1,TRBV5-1,TGCGCCAGCACCCCCCTTACCGGGACAGGGGTCTACGAGCAGTACTTC,CASTPLTGTGVYEQYF
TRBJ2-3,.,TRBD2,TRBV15,TGTGCCACCAGCAGACCCCTAGGACTAGCCGACACAGATACGCAGTATTTT,CATSRPLGLADTDTQYF
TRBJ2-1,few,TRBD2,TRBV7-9,TGTGCCAGCAGCTTAGAGGCGACTAGCGGGGTCTTCTTC,CASSLEATSGVFF
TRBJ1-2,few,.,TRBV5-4,TGTGCCAGCAGCTATACTAACTATGGCTACACCTTC,CASSYTNYGYTF
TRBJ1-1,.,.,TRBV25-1,TGTGCCAGCATATTATCCACTGAAGCTTTCTTT,CASILSTEAFF
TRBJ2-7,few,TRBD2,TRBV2,TGTGCCAGCAGACAAACTAGCGGGGGTTCCTACGAGCAGTACTTC,CASRQTSGGSYEQYF
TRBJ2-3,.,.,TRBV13,TGTGCCAGCAGCTTAGATTTCAGGGCCCGAGTGGATACGCAGTATTTT,CASSLDFRARVDTQYF
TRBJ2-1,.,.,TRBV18,TGTGCCAGCTCACCCAGGGGCAGGGAGAACAATGAGCAGTTCTTC,CASSPRGRENNEQFF
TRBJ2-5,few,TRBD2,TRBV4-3,TGCGCCAGCAGCCAAGATCGAACTAGCGGGGGGCCAAGGGAGACCCAGTACTTC,CASSQDRTSGGPRETQYF
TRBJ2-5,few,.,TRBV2,TGTGCCAGCAGTACGGGAACCCGCCAAGAGACCCAGTACTTC,CASSTGTRQETQYF
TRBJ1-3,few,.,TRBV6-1,TGTGCCAGCAGTGAAGATACAGGCCTCTCTGGAAACACCATATATTTT,CASSEDTGLSGNTIYF
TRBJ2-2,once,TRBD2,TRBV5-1,TGCGCCAGCGGCACCGGGGGGGCGAACACCGGGGAGCTGTTTTTT,CASGTGGANTGELFF
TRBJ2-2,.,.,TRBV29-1,TGCAGCGGGCAACAGGGTGGCGGGGAGCTGTTTTTT,CSGQQGGGELFF
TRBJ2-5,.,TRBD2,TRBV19,TGTGCCAGTAGTATAGCGGGGGGGCCGAGAGAGACCCAGTACTTC,CASSIAGGPRETQYF
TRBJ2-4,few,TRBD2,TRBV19,TGTGCCAGCCATGGGACTAAGCACTTC,CASHGTKHF
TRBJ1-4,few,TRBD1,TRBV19,TGTGCCAGTAGTATGAAGGGGGCACCTAATGAAAAACTGTTTTTT,CASSMKGAPNEKLFF
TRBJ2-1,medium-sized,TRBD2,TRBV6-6,TGTGCCAGCAGTCAGCGGGGTGGAGCGTCCTACAATGAGCAGTTCTTC,CASSQRGGASYNEQFF
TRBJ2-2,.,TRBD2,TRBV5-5,TGTGCCAGCAGCCTGAGGACTAGCGGGGGGATCACCGGGGAGCTGTTTTTT,CASSLRTSGGITGELFF
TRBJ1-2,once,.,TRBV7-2,TGTGCCAGCAGCTTAGCTGAGCGTAGAGGCTACACCTTC,CASSLAERRGYTF
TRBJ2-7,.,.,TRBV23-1,TGCGCCAGCAGTCAGCGGGGAGCCTACGAGCAGTACTTC,CASSQRGAYEQYF
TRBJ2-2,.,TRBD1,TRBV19,TGTGCCAGTGGGACAGGGGGTTGGACCGGGGAGCTGTTTTTT,CASGTGGWTGELFF
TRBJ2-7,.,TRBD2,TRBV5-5,TGTGCCAGCAGCCCCGTGGCGGGGGACTACGAGCAGTACTTC,CASSPVAGDYEQYF
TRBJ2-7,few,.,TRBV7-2,TGTGCCAGCAGCTTAGCGCCGGGACAAAGAAGTACGGAGTACTTC,CASSLAPGQRSTEYF
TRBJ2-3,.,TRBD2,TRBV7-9,TGTGCCAGCAGCTTCTTAGCGGGGGACCCCACAGATACGCAGTATTTT,CASSFLAGDPTDTQYF
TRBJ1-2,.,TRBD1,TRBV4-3,TGCGCCAGCAGCCAAATTGCAGGGGGCAGCGGTGGCTACACCTTC,CASSQIAGGSGGYTF
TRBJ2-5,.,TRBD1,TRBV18,TGTGCCAGCTCATCGGGACAGTCGGAGACCCAGTACTTC,CASSSGQSETQYF